The 31 T cell receptor beta chains listed next were all sequenced from one sample in a study of cytomegalovirus exposure and HLA in healthy donors. The primer mix had 60 Vbeta and 13 Jbeta primers. Using immunoSEQ multiplex PCR, the repertoire was profiled, and TCRdb retains in-frame clones only, with some absent. This sample yields some 180,000 clones, of which less than 80% are seen a single time; around 1.6% belongs to the top ten. The sample comprised PBMCs. The receptor set was obtained from a young man in good health and CMV-seronegative.

This clone has a handful of counts. The rearrangement uses TRBV7-2 and TRBJ1-5, with D hard to call. This CDR3 is 13 amino acids long. CDR1 SGHTA and CDR2 FQGNSA come from the germline V gene. The V and J ends lost 6 bases and 7 bases respectively, with 13 bases between them. As DNA, the CDR3 is TGTGCCAGCAGTGAGAGGGTCAGGCAGCCCCAGCATTTT. It translates to CASSERVRQPQHF.

The genes are TRBV28 and TRBJ2-2; D unresolved. V was trimmed by 3 bases and J by 0 bases, leaving 8 bases between them. The length of the CDR3 is 15 residues. CDR1 and CDR2 (germline): MDHEN, SYDVKM. CDR3 residues: CASSFWQTNTGELFF. The CDR3 region has the DNA TGTGCCAGCAGTTTCTGGCAGACGAACACCGGGGAGCTGTTTTTT.

The CDR3 bases are TGCGCCAGCAGCCCCCGGACAGCATCCTACGAGCAGTACTTC. It specifies CASSPRTASYEQYF. V usage is TRBV5-1 and J usage is TRBJ2-5, with D possibly matching TRBD1 (6 bases). The J call may be wrong; the DNA end is better matched by TRBJ2-7. The CDR3 spans 14 residues. Per germline, CDR1 SGHRS and CDR2 YFSETQ.

This chain joins TRBV29-1 and TRBJ1-2, with a tentative D call TRBD1 (6 bases). Per the germline V gene, CDR1 is SQVTM and CDR2 is ANQGSEA. The CDR3 runs to 14 residues. The V gene lost 3 bases and the J gene lost 4 bases, with 15 bases spanning the gap. The CDR3 nucleotides are TGCAGCGTTGATCGAGGGGGTGGAAGCTATGGCTACACCTTC. Amino acids: CSVDRGGGSYGYTF.

CDR3 coding DNA: TGTGCCAGCAGCTCGCGGGGTGGACGCGGGGGACTGTTTTTT. Residues: CASSSRGGRGGLFF. This chain connects TRBV11-2 to TRBJ1-4, with a possible D match to TRBD1 (5 bases). Germline CDR1 reads SGHAT; CDR2 reads FQNNGV. Trimming left V 4 bases short and J 13 bases short, with 19 bases between. This CDR3 region has 14 residues. The full variable domain, rest sourced from reference TRBV11-2 and TRBJ1-4, is EAGVAQSPRYKIIEKRQSVAFWCNPISGHATLYWYQQILGQGPKLLIQFQNNGVVDDSQLPKDRFSAERLKGVDSTLKIQPAKLEDSAVYLCASSSRGGRGGLFFGSGTQLSVL.

This rearrangement joins TRBV7-2 to TRBJ2-7; 8 bases are a match to TRBD1. Germline values: CDR1 SGHTA, CDR2 FQGNSA. Losses at the gene ends were 1 base for V and 6 bases for J; bases not matched to a gene: 11. The CDR3 runs to 16 residues. The CDR3 loop is CASSLEEGRGRGEQYF. The CDR3, as DNA: TGTGCCAGCAGCTTAGAAGAAGGCAGGGGGCGAGGCGAGCAGTACTTC.

The V and J genes are TRBV9 and TRBJ2-3, with 8 bases matching TRBD2. V lost 0 bases to trimming and J lost 2 bases; unmatched junction nucleotides: 8. CDR1 and CDR2 from the germline V gene are SGDLS and YYNGEE. The CDR3 consists of 17 residues. CDR3: CASSVDPSGRITDTQYF. CDR3 bases: TGTGCCAGCAGCGTAGACCCTAGCGGGCGGATCACAGATACGCAGTATTTT.

V gene TRBV9 combines with J gene TRBJ2-1, with TRBD2 matching over 12 bases. V shed 4 bases, J shed 7 bases, and the junction held 9 bases outside the gene matches. The germline V gene encodes CDR1 SGDLS and CDR2 YYNGEE. This CDR3 region has 16 residues. CDR3 coding DNA: TGTGCCAGCAGCCCCCCTGGGCTAGCGGGAGGGAATGAGCAGTTCTTC. This encodes CASSPPGLAGGNEQFF.

V is TRBV10-3 and J is TRBJ2-3; D perhaps matches TRBD1 (5 bases). The CDR3 loop spans 13 amino acids. Trimming pared 3 bases from V and 2 bases from J, leaving 6 bases between. Germline CDR1 reads ENHRY; CDR2 reads SYGVKD. CDR3 bases: TGTGCCATCAGTGACAGGGCCACAGATACGCAGTATTTT. It is translated as CAISDRATDTQYF.

This chain joins TRBV15 and TRBJ1-1; the D is unclear. The CDR3 extends over 16 amino acids. Germline V gene lookup returns CDR1 LNHNV and CDR2 YYDKDF (reference sequence). Trimming removed 4 bases from V and 4 bases from J, with 19 bases in between. CDR3 protein: CATSTAFGVGSTEAFF. The CDR3 DNA is TGTGCCACCAGCACTGCATTCGGGGTTGGGTCCACTGAAGCTTTCTTT.

J is TRBJ2-7 and V is TRBV28; D is possibly TRBD2 (7 bases). V dropped 7 bases and J dropped 0 bases, with 16 bases sitting between them. The CDR3 extends over 15 amino acids. From germline, CDR1 is MDHEN and CDR2 SYDVKM. This chain's CDR3 is CASTPGGGPSYEQYF. In DNA, the CDR3 is TGTGCCAGCACCCCTGGGGGGGGGCCCTCCTACGAGCAGTACTTC.

This clone was detected only once. This chain links TRBV5-1 with TRBJ2-3; D perhaps matches TRBD2 (6 bases). In germline, CDR1 is SGHRS, CDR2 YFSETQ. V gave up 7 bases and J gave up 2 bases, with 17 bases separating them. CDR3 length: 15 residues. This chain's CDR3 is CASSLEGLNTDTQYF. CDR3 nucleotides: TGCGCCAGCTCCTTAGAGGGACTCAACACAGATACGCAGTATTTT.

The chain employs TRBV9 and TRBJ2-7; 9 bases align to TRBD1. Trimming at V came to 3 bases and at J to 2 bases, leaving 6 bases not matched to a gene. Germline lookup yields CDR1 SGDLS and CDR2 YYNGEE. This CDR3 spans 15 amino acids. CDR3 nucleotides: TGTGCCAGCAGCGCCGAGGGACAGGGAGCCTACGAGCAGTACTTC. Translated: CASSAEGQGAYEQYF.

This chain joins TRBV4-2 and TRBJ2-5, with D uncertain. The CDR3 consists of 12 residues. Trimming stripped 0 bases from V and 6 bases from J, with 5 bases between. CDR1 is LGHNA and CDR2 is YNFKEQ in the germline V gene. As DNA, the CDR3 is TGTGCCAGCAGCCAAGATTTAAAGACCCAGTACTTC. It codes for CASSQDLKTQYF.

This clone came up once. The J gene is TRBJ2-5, the V gene TRBV2, with D perhaps matching TRBD1 (5 bases). The CDR3 runs 15 residues. Per the germline V gene, CDR1 is SNHLY and CDR2 is FYNNEI. Trimming pared 1 base from V and 1 base from J, leaving 10 bases between. The CDR3 here is CASSEDAGRQETQYF. The CDR3 region has the DNA TGTGCCAGCAGTGAAGATGCAGGGCGCCAAGAGACCCAGTACTTC.

The J gene is TRBJ2-7, the V gene TRBV30, with a weak D call TRBD2 (5 bases). The CDR3 has 15 residues. The V gene lost 0 bases and the J gene lost 2 bases, with 14 bases spanning the gap. CDR1 is GTSNPN, CDR2 SVGIG, per germline (reference sequence). In DNA, the CDR3 is TGTGCCTGGAGTGTGGGCGGAGGAACGGCCTACGAGCAGTACTTC. Amino acid sequence: CAWSVGGGTAYEQYF.

The gene calls are TRBV6-1 and TRBJ1-2, with a weak D call TRBD1 (5 bases). Germline-derived CDR1 and CDR2 are MNHNS and SASEGT. The ends were cut back, 5 bases at V and 3 bases at J, with 13 bases in the middle. The CDR3 is 14 residues long. CDR3 in amino acids: CASSTRTGDYGYTF. CDR3 bases: TGTGCCAGCAGTACCAGGACGGGGGACTATGGCTACACCTTC.

The rearrangement uses TRBV7-6 and TRBJ1-1; TRBD1 might be the D (6 bases). V lost 1 base, J lost 8 bases, and 11 bases lay in between. This CDR3 spans 13 amino acids. Germline V gene lookup returns CDR1 SGHVS and CDR2 FNYEAQ. CDR3 amino acids: CASSLDGGPEAFF. The CDR3 nucleotides read TGTGCCAGCAGCTTAGACGGGGGGCCCGAAGCTTTCTTT.

This clone occurred a few times. J is TRBJ2-1 and V is TRBV7-2, with D perhaps TRBD1 (6 bases). CDR1 and CDR2 (germline): SGHTA, FQGNSA. The CDR3 loop spans 14 amino acids. V was trimmed by 5 bases and J by 2 bases, leaving 10 bases between them. CDR3 sequence reads: CASSAGTTYNEQFF. The CDR3 DNA reads as TGTGCCAGCAGCGCCGGGACAACCTACAATGAGCAGTTCTTC.

This clone was recorded a few times. The rearrangement links TRBV5-4 to TRBJ2-7; TRBD1 might be the D (6 bases). V was trimmed by 0 bases and J by 1 base, leaving 8 bases between them. The CDR3 is made up of 14 amino acids. CDR1 is SGHNT, CDR2 YYREEE, per germline (reference sequence). CDR3 sequence: CASSLDRASYEQYF. The CDR3 DNA is TGTGCCAGCAGCTTGGACAGGGCATCCTACGAGCAGTACTTC.

The chain has TRBV7-6 and TRBJ2-1; 7 positions agree with TRBD2. Germline V gives CDR1 SGHVS, CDR2 FNYEAQ. The trim removed 6 bases at V and 15 bases at J, leaving 14 bases unmatched. This CDR3 contains 13 residues. This chain's CDR3 is CASSPRGGENLFF. CDR3 bases: TGTGCCAGCAGTCCCCGGGGAGGGGAGAATCTGTTCTTC.

The chain combines TRBV9 with TRBJ2-2; TRBD2 matches at 9 bases. Germline V gives CDR1 SGDLS, CDR2 YYNGEE. CDR3 length: 15 residues. The V segment lost 2 bases and the J segment 1 base; nucleotides outside the gene matches: 0. The CDR3: CASSVSGGNTGELFF. DNA for the CDR3: TGTGCCAGCAGCGTTAGCGGGGGGAACACCGGGGAGCTGTTTTTT.

This clone appeared once. This rearrangement joins TRBV14 to TRBJ1-4; TRBD1 is a possible D gene (5 bases). The CDR3 totals 15 residues. Looked up from germline, CDR1 is SGHDN and CDR2 is FVKESK. Trimming left V 6 bases short and J 3 bases short, with 14 bases between. The CDR3 loop is CASRGRGRANEKLFF. CDR3 nucleotides: TGTGCCAGCAGGGGACGGGGGAGGGCTAATGAAAAACTGTTTTTT.

The rearrangement links TRBV6-1 to TRBJ2-3, with 12 bases that match TRBD1. Germline assignment: CDR1 MNHNS and CDR2 SASEGT. There are 15 residues in the CDR3. Germline trimming cut 6 bases from V and 1 base from J; bases unmatched to any gene: 2. The CDR3 region is CASRGQGAGTDTQYF. In DNA form, the CDR3 reads TGTGCCAGCAGGGGACAGGGGGCCGGCACAGATACGCAGTATTTT.

CDR3 coding DNA: TGCACCAGCAGCCCTCGGACTAGCGGGGGGGTGGCCCCTTGGGAAGAGACCCAGTACTTC. As protein: CTSSPRTSGGVAPWEETQYF. The chain recombines TRBV1 with TRBJ2-5; TRBD2 was called by the table and not checked on the DNA. TRBV1 is marked as a pseudogene. CDR3 length: 20 residues.

This sequence joins TRBV30 and TRBJ1-2; D is uncertain. The CDR3 runs 15 residues. Between the trimmed V and J ends, which lost 0 bases and 2 bases, there was a span of 13 bases. The germline CDR1 and CDR2 sequences are GTSNPN and SVGIG (reference sequence). CDR3 sequence: CAWSVGYAKNYGYTF. The DNA for the CDR3 is TGTGCCTGGAGTGTCGGGTATGCTAAAAACTATGGCTACACCTTC.

This rearrangement joins TRBV7-2 to TRBJ1-1; D uncertain. Trimming pared 1 base from V and 1 base from J, leaving 10 bases between. This CDR3 contains 15 residues. Per germline, CDR1 SGHTA and CDR2 FQGNSA. DNA of the CDR3: TGTGCCAGCAGCTTAGTTGGAGCGCGGAACACTGAAGCTTTCTTT. Protein: CASSLVGARNTEAFF.

In this sample, this clone turned up once. The chain is built from TRBV2 and TRBJ2-3, with TRBD1 matching 9 bases. CDR3 size: 15 residues. Losses at the gene ends were 8 bases for V and 4 bases for J; bases not matched to a gene: 10. From germline, CDR1 is SNHLY and CDR2 FYNNEI. The CDR3 loop is CASRPTGGSADTQYF. The CDR3, as DNA: TGTGCCAGCCGACCGACAGGGGGATCGGCAGATACGCAGTATTTT.

This rearrangement joins TRBV2 to TRBJ1-1; D gene unclear. The germline V gene encodes CDR1 SNHLY and CDR2 FYNNEI. CDR3 length: 13 residues. V was trimmed by 8 bases and J by 1 base, leaving 11 bases between them. The CDR3 loop is CASVRNTNTEAFF. The CDR3 DNA sequence: TGTGCCAGCGTGAGGAATACGAACACTGAAGCTTTCTTT.

As regards this clone: A junction end diverges from the germline sequence, so it may reflect a read error. This chain uses TRBV5-4 with TRBJ2-7, with D tentatively TRBD2 (6 bases). Germline V gene lookup returns CDR1 SGHNT and CDR2 YYREEE (reference sequence). The CDR3 runs 13 residues. CDR3 protein: CASSLSGSYEQCF. In DNA form, the CDR3 reads TGTGCCAGCAGCTTGTCCGGGAGTTACGAGCAGTGCTTC.

This chain uses TRBV15 with TRBJ1-5; D ambiguous. There are 15 residues in the CDR3. The V and J ends lost 5 bases and 1 base respectively, with 12 bases between them. The germline V gene has CDR1 LNHNV and CDR2 YYDKDF (reference sequence). The CDR3 DNA is TGTGCCACCAGCTCCGGATCGGGGAGCAATCAGCCCCAGCATTTT. This codes for CATSSGSGSNQPQHF.